The 11 T cell receptor beta chains below come from one sample, sequenced in a study of T and B cells in COVID-19 patients. TRB rearrangements were amplified by multiplex PCR with BIOMED2 TRB-A/B primers. TCRdb re-called the multiplex PCR reads through MiXCR, storing one row per CDR3 protein. The table includes around 7,600 distinct CDR3 sequences, around two fifths detected once. Blood genomic DNA input for TRB amplification was roughly 220-500 ng. Sequencing was done on a sample of blood. The source is a human donor who had recovered from COVID-19.

By its share, this clonotype is medium-sized (0.01 to 0.1%). This chain links TRBV29-1 with TRBJ2-5, with TRBD1 matching over 10 bases. This CDR3 comprises 16 residues. The junction had 7 bases not matched to a gene; V was cut back by 0 bases and J by 3 bases. CDR1 SQVTM and CDR2 ANQGSEA come from the germline V gene. The CDR3 here is CSVEDNPGQGKETQYF. As DNA, the CDR3 is TGCAGCGTTGAAGATAACCCGGGACAGGGGAAAGAGACCCAGTACTTC.

This clonotype was detected only a few times. The chain couples TRBV6-2 or TRBV6-3 to TRBJ1-2, with 8 positions matching TRBD1. The CDR3 extends over 14 amino acids. Trimming cost V 6 bases and J 8 bases; bases outside gene matches: 11. Germline CDR1 reads MNHEY; CDR2 reads SVGEGT. CDR3 sequence: CASSDAGGIGGYTF. As DNA, the CDR3 is TGTGCCAGCAGCGATGCAGGGGGCATAGGAGGCTACACCTTC.

This clonotype is medium-sized by share. The chain uses TRBV29-1 and TRBJ2-1, with TRBD2 identical over 9 bases. J gave up 8 bases and V 1 base, and 9 bases lay outside the gene matches. Germline V gives CDR1 SQVTM, CDR2 ANQGSEA. The CDR3 spans 15 residues. The CDR3 region is CSVEGGRGGSDEQFF. The DNA for the CDR3 is TGCAGCGTTGAAGGAGGGCGGGGGGGCTCGGATGAGCAGTTCTTC.

This chain uses TRBV27 with TRBJ2-6; 8 nucleotides match TRBD1. The ends lost 7 bases at V and 4 bases at J; junction bases unmatched: 12. CDR1 is MNHEY, CDR2 SMNVEV, per germline (reference sequence). CDR3 length: 17 residues. The CDR3 loop reads CASKEDRDHSGANVLTF. The CDR3 bases are TGTGCCAGCAAAGAGGACAGGGACCACTCCGGGGCCAACGTCCTGACTTTC.

This chain links TRBV27 with TRBJ2-7; D possibly uses TRBD1 or TRBD2 (5 bases each). The V gene lost 0 bases and the J gene lost 2 bases, with 11 bases spanning the gap. The CDR3 spans 15 residues. The germline V gene encodes CDR1 MNHEY and CDR2 SMNVEV (reference sequence). The CDR3: CASSLSRGVAYEQYF. The CDR3 DNA follows: TGTGCCAGCAGTTTATCGAGGGGAGTTGCCTACGAGCAGTACTTC.

This clonotype appeared a few times. The rearrangement links TRBV6-1 to TRBJ2-3, with unresolved D. Trimming removed 7 bases at V and 0 bases at J, with 11 bases between. This CDR3 has 14 residues. Looked up from germline, CDR1 is MNHNS and CDR2 is SASEGT. CDR3 in DNA: TGTGCCAGCACGGCCGATAGTAGCACAGATACGCAGTATTTT. It specifies CASTADSSTDTQYF.

This clonotype is judged medium-sized. The chain joins TRBV19 to TRBJ2-3; TRBD1 matches 8 bases. The ends lost 3 bases at V and 3 bases at J; junction bases unmatched: 8. The length of the CDR3 is 16 residues. The germline CDR1 and CDR2 sequences are LNHDA and SQIVND (reference sequence). As DNA, the CDR3 is TGTGCCAGTAGTATCGGGACAGGAGGAGGTACAGATACGCAGTATTTT. Protein sequence: CASSIGTGGGTDTQYF.

This clonotype was counted a few times. This sequence joins TRBV6-1 and TRBJ2-1; D gene ambiguous. The ends were cut back, 2 bases at V and 5 bases at J, with 7 bases in the middle. This CDR3 region has 13 residues. CDR1 is MNHNS and CDR2 is SASEGT in the germline V gene. The CDR3 region is CASSELLHNEQFF. CDR3 sequence (DNA): TGTGCCAGCAGTGAACTACTCCACAATGAGCAGTTCTTC.

This rearrangement joins TRBV4-2 to TRBJ2-2; D unclear. The CDR3 runs 17 residues. V was pared by 0 bases and J by 7 bases, with 18 bases between. The germline V gene has CDR1 LGHNA and CDR2 YNFKEQ. The CDR3 DNA reads as TGTGCCAGCAGCCAAGACTTGTGGACGATCTCTGGCGGGGAGCTGTTTTTT. It codes for CASSQDLWTISGGELFF.

This chain connects TRBV5-5 to TRBJ1-2; D may be TRBD1 (5 bases). V lost 4 bases, J lost 5 bases, and 12 bases lay in between. The CDR3 is made up of 13 amino acids. Per the germline V gene, CDR1 is SGHKS and CDR2 is YYEKEE (reference sequence). CDR3 region: CASSLGRIYGYTF. The CDR3, as DNA: TGTGCCAGCAGCCTGGGGCGGATATATGGCTACACCTTC.

This clonotype was counted only a few times. The chain links TRBV29-1 to TRBJ2-1, with D unresolved. The CDR3 consists of 12 residues. The germline V gene has CDR1 SQVTM and CDR2 ANQGSEA. V was shortened by 7 bases and J by 2 bases, with 9 bases between the two germline ends. The CDR3 sequence: CSALLTYNEQFF. DNA of the CDR3: TGCAGCGCCCTTCTTACCTACAATGAGCAGTTCTTC.